Listed here is a single T cell receptor beta chain. This specimen belongs to a study of CD8 T cells in Susac syndrome. The multiple sclerosis controls comprised treatment-naive patients whose relapsing-remitting disease was stable or active. Random hexamers were used to reverse transcribe the RNA input (roughly 0.5 to 1 ug). One entry per CDR3 protein, called by TCRdb with MiXCR from the immunoSEQ multiplex PCR reads. The sample includes approximately 230,000 distinct CDR3 sequences, 93% of them seen just once. V lost 2 bases to trimming and J lost 6 bases, with 8 bases between them. Germline-derived CDR1 and CDR2 are MNHNS and SASEGT. The CDR3 sequence is 13 residues long.

Sequenced sample: CD4+ T cells from PBMCs. This chain links TRBV6-1 with TRBJ1-5; TRBD1 is a possible D gene (5 bases). The receptor comes from a human donor with multiple sclerosis. CDR3 protein: CASSERRGQPQHF. CDR3 bases: TGTGCCAGCAGTGAACGTAGGGGTCAGCCCCAGCATTTT.